These 21 T cell receptor beta chains share one sample of origin, sequenced in a study of cytomegalovirus exposure and HLA in healthy donors. Researchers ran the PCR with 60 Vbeta and 13 Jbeta primers. Assay used: immunoSEQ multiplex PCR; TCRdb lists only in-frame clones, some missing. The sample includes about 54,000 clones. Sequencing input: PBMCs. These receptor sequences come from a woman between 40 and 50 years old in good health and CMV-seronegative.

V usage is TRBV19 and J usage is TRBJ2-2, with 10 bases that match TRBD1. This CDR3 has 14 residues. Per germline, CDR1 LNHDA and CDR2 SQIVND (reference sequence). Trimming took 6 bases from V and 6 from J; bases not matched to a gene: 4. The CDR3 DNA reads as TGTGCCAGTAGGACAGGGGGCGAGGCCGGGGAGCTGTTTTTT. Protein product: CASRTGGEAGELFF.

The V and J genes are TRBV9 and TRBJ1-1, with D uncertain. CDR1 is SGDLS, CDR2 YYNGEE, per germline. With 4 bases removed from V and 4 bases from J, the gap between germline ends came to 11 bases. The CDR3 length is 13 residues. The CDR3 loop reads CASSPARATEAFF. The CDR3 region has the DNA TGTGCCAGCAGCCCAGCGAGGGCCACTGAAGCTTTCTTT.

The chain uses TRBV19 and TRBJ1-5; D not certain. The V and J ends lost 4 bases and 5 bases respectively, with 15 bases between them. The CDR3 spans 15 residues. Per the germline V gene, CDR1 is LNHDA and CDR2 is SQIVND (reference sequence). The CDR3 DNA is TGTGCCAGTAGTACCAGAGGGCCGGGTGATCAGCCCCAGCATTTT. Encoded protein: CASSTRGPGDQPQHF.

This chain links TRBV4-3 with TRBJ2-7; D gene unclear. The CDR3 spans 13 residues. The germline V gene encodes CDR1 LGHNA and CDR2 YSLEER. Trimming removed 3 bases at V and 4 bases at J, with 10 bases between. CDR3 in amino acids: CASSQLVGYEQYF. The CDR3 nucleotides read TGCGCCAGCAGCCAGCTCGTCGGGTACGAGCAGTACTTC.

This chain links TRBV6-5 with TRBJ1-2; D ambiguous. Trimming left V 0 bases short and J 0 bases short, with 5 bases between. The CDR3 runs to 14 residues. The V gene's germline CDR1 is MNHEY and CDR2 SVGAGI. The CDR3: CASSYSRANYGYTF. Written as DNA, the CDR3 is TGTGCCAGCAGTTACTCGCGAGCTAACTATGGCTACACCTTC.

The CDR3 region is CASSQDGGLAGGPQETQYF. For the CDR3, the DNA is TGCGCCAGCAGCCAAGACGGGGGACTAGCGGGAGGGCCCCAAGAGACCCAGTACTTC. The rearrangement links TRBV4-3 to TRBJ2-5; 16 bases match TRBD2. The V segment lost 0 bases and the J segment 1 base; nucleotides outside the gene matches: 5. CDR3 length: 19 residues. The germline V gene has CDR1 LGHNA and CDR2 YSLEER.

Note on this clone: Germline is not matched at one junction end, which may reflect a read error. Other DNA sequences in the sample encode the same CDR3. The gene calls are TRBV2 and TRBJ1-1; no firm D call. The CDR3 consists of 13 residues. The V gene's germline CDR1 is SNHLY and CDR2 FYNNEI. Here the CDR3 reads CASSYGGNTEAFF. Here the CDR3 DNA reads TGTGCCAGCAGTTATGGAGGGAACACTGAAGCTTTTTTT.

The chain combines TRBV7-9 with TRBJ1-2; 7 bases fit TRBD1. V trimming: 7 bases; J trimming: 4 bases; junction bases outside the gene matches: 9. Germline CDR1 is SEHNR and CDR2 is FQNEAQ (reference sequence). The CDR3 has 14 amino acids. CDR3 loop: CASTATGAGYGYTF. The CDR3, as DNA: TGTGCCAGCACCGCTACAGGGGCGGGCTATGGCTACACCTTC. Based on the CDR3 plus reference TRBV7-9 and TRBJ1-2, the full variable domain is DTGVSQNPRHKITKRGQNVTFRCDPISEHNRLYWYRQTLGQGPEFLTYFQNEAQLEKSRLLSDRFSAERPKGSFSTLEIQRTEQGDSAMYLCASTATGAGYGYTFGSGTRLTVV.

J is TRBJ2-5 and V is TRBV5-6; 10 positions match TRBD1. The CDR3 contains 16 residues. CDR1 is SGHDT and CDR2 is YYEEEE in the germline V gene. Trimming cost V 2 bases and J 3 bases; bases outside gene matches: 7. In DNA form, the CDR3 reads TGTGCCAGCAGCTTAACCGGGACAGGGGCAGAAGAGACCCAGTACTTC. This gives the protein CASSLTGTGAEETQYF.

The gene calls are TRBV11-2 and TRBJ2-2; 7 nucleotides agree with TRBD2. The CDR3 is 14 amino acids. The V segment lost 5 bases and the J segment 5 bases; nucleotides outside the gene matches: 5. CDR1 is SGHAT, CDR2 FQNNGV, per germline. In DNA, the CDR3 is TGTGCCAGCAGCCCGTGGGGGGGGACCGGGGAGCTGTTTTTT. The encoded protein is CASSPWGGTGELFF.

The V gene is TRBV7-2, the J gene TRBJ2-1; 10 positions match TRBD2. This CDR3 comprises 15 residues. J lost 13 bases, V lost 1 base, and 10 bases had no gene match. Germline CDR1 and CDR2: SGHTA and FQGNSA. The DNA of the CDR3 is TGTGCCAGCAGCTTAGTTCTAGCGGGAGCCAAGGAACAGTTCTTC. It is translated as CASSLVLAGAKEQFF.

The chain carries TRBV5-6 and TRBJ1-1; D ambiguous. Germline CDR1 SGHDT, CDR2 YYEEEE. The length of the CDR3 is 13 residues. Trimming shortened V by 7 bases and J by 4 bases, and 14 bases separated the two germline ends. CDR3 DNA: TGTGCCAGCGCCCCTAGCGGGAGCACTGAAGCTTTCTTT. It specifies CASAPSGSTEAFF.

By frequency, this clone is medium-sized. This chain links TRBV4-2 with TRBJ1-3; D call uncertain. Trimming removed 4 bases from V and 2 bases from J, with 6 bases in between. Germline assignment: CDR1 LGHNA and CDR2 YNFKEQ. The CDR3 spans 13 residues. The CDR3 reads CASSPGTGNTIYF. The CDR3, as DNA: TGTGCCAGCAGCCCCGGGACTGGAAACACCATATATTTT.

The V and J genes are TRBV19 and TRBJ1-4; a possible D gene is TRBD1 (5 bases). This CDR3 spans 13 amino acids. CDR1 and CDR2 from the germline V gene are LNHDA and SQIVND (reference sequence). V was clipped by 5 bases and J by 6 bases, with 10 bases between them. CDR3 bases: TGTGCCAGTAGTGGCGGGGGAGATGAAAAACTGTTTTTT. It codes for CASSGGGDEKLFF.

The chain links TRBV7-2 to TRBJ1-2; no definite D call. This CDR3 contains 14 residues. The V gene lost 5 bases and the J gene lost 0 bases, with 10 bases spanning the gap. Germline lookup yields CDR1 SGHTA and CDR2 FQGNSA. The CDR3 region is CASSPSGTNYGYTF. CDR3 DNA: TGTGCCAGCAGCCCCTCCGGGACTAACTATGGCTACACCTTC.

The CDR3 nucleotides are TGTGCCAGCAGCACCGGGACAGGGGGTTGGAATGAGCAGTTCTTC. This codes for CASSTGTGGWNEQFF. This chain links TRBV5-6 with TRBJ2-1; 11 bases fit TRBD1. The V and J ends lost 4 bases and 7 bases, in that order; junction bases with no gene match: 7. The length of the CDR3 is 15 residues. CDR1 is SGHDT and CDR2 is YYEEEE in the germline V gene.

This rearrangement joins TRBV28 to TRBJ2-4; TRBD1 might be the D (5 bases). Trimming took off 5 bases at V and 0 bases at J, with 14 bases between the two ends. The CDR3 extends over 16 amino acids. The V gene's germline CDR1 is MDHEN and CDR2 SYDVKM. The CDR3 DNA sequence: TGTGCCAGCAGTCTACACCTGACAGAAGCCAAAAACATTCAGTACTTC. Translation gives CASSLHLTEAKNIQYF.

V is TRBV4-2 and J is TRBJ2-5; D might be TRBD2 (6 bases). Trimming took 4 bases from V and 2 from J, leaving 11 bases between them. The CDR3 totals 14 residues. Germline V CDR1 and CDR2: LGHNA, YNFKEQ. For the CDR3, the DNA is TGTGCCAGCAGCCCGGCAGGGAGGCAAGAGACCCAGTACTTC. This sequence encodes CASSPAGRQETQYF.

The chain has TRBV2 and TRBJ2-7; possible D gene TRBD1, 6 bases. V lost 6 bases and J lost 2, with 11 bases in between. The CDR3 sequence is 13 residues long. The germline CDR1 and CDR2 sequences are SNHLY and FYNNEI. CDR3: CASRGTWPYEQYF. CDR3 coding DNA: TGTGCCAGCAGAGGGACATGGCCCTACGAGCAGTACTTC.

The rearrangement links TRBV19 to TRBJ2-7; TRBD2 agrees at 11 bases. Germline CDR1 and CDR2: LNHDA and SQIVND (reference sequence). Losses at the gene ends were 3 bases for V and 6 bases for J; bases not matched to a gene: 7. The CDR3 runs to 15 residues. The CDR3 loop is CASSIGTSGGVEQYF. The DNA of the CDR3 is TGTGCCAGTAGTATCGGGACTAGCGGAGGAGTCGAGCAGTACTTC. The complete variable domain, with remaining parts taken from reference TRBV19 and TRBJ2-7, reads DGGITQSPKYLFRKEGQNVTLSCEQNLNHDAMYWYRQDPGQGLRLIYYSQIVNDFQKGDIAEGYSVSREKKESFPLTVTSAQKNPTAFYLCASSIGTSGGVEQYFGPGTRLTVT.

J is TRBJ2-5 and V is TRBV27, with 9 positions matching TRBD2. Trimming cost V 4 bases and J 5 bases; bases outside gene matches: 11. This CDR3 has 16 amino acids. Germline V gene lookup returns CDR1 MNHEY and CDR2 SMNVEV (reference sequence). CDR3 residues: CASSYPMPSGNETQYF. CDR3 DNA sequence: TGTGCCAGCAGTTACCCAATGCCTAGCGGGAATGAGACCCAGTACTTC.